This entry describes one T cell receptor (beta chain). Its antigen is undetermined. V was pared by 4 bases and J by 2 bases, with 2 bases of the junction left unmatched. The germline V gene has CDR1 SEHNR and CDR2 FQNEAQ (reference sequence). The CDR3 runs to 14 residues. Measured with immunoSEQ multiplex PCR; TCRdb has only the in-frame clones, and not every one. This table has more than 200,000 clones, roughly 87% appearing once. These data come from a study of cytomegalovirus exposure and HLA in healthy donors. Separate from the 666-subject first cohort, the approximately 120-subject validation cohort was the one that the donors belonged to. Findings and limits, study-wide: Through in vitro validation, three CMV-associated chains were shown to be specific for CMV antigens.

The chain links TRBV7-9 to TRBJ2-7; TRBD2 agrees at 10 bases. This receptor was obtained from a man aged 18 to 30 in good health and CMV-seropositive. The sequenced material came from PBMCs. CDR3 bases: TGTGCCAGCAGCTCCGGACTAGCGGCCTACGAGCAGTACTTC. Protein sequence: CASSSGLAAYEQYF.